This TCR beta chain was recovered during a study of T cell responses to AZD1222 COVID-19 vaccine. Assay: immunoSEQ multiplex PCR; the TCRdb copy retains only in-frame clones and omits some. The sample includes 75,000 to 95,000 clones, roughly 85% of them seen just once. Study-wide results and limits: Spike-specific TCR breadth and depth went up after people got two AZD1222 doses. Spike-wide vaccine-associated CD4 TCRs dominated at 160-218 and 743-854. Per reports, nearly half of all spike-specific TCRs target regions that are unmutated in variants.

Of note for this clone: Its target is not known.

The J segment lost 4 bases and the V segment lost 5 bases, leaving 19 bases of the junction unmatched. The CDR3 consists of 18 residues. CDR1 SGHVS and CDR2 FQNEAQ come from the germline V gene. The chain joins TRBV7-8 to TRBJ1-2; 7 positions match TRBD1. The sample consisted of peripheral blood, taken on day 0 of AZD1222 vaccination. The sequence was collected from an adult in good health. The CDR3 region has the DNA TGTGCCAGCAGCCCTACCGGGCGGGCCGCGGGACAGCCCTATGGCTACACCTTC. This translates into CASSPTGRAAGQPYGYTF.